This is a list of T cell receptor beta chains from one sample in a study of CD4 T cells in relation to SARS-CoV-2 and coronaviruses. The table came from immunoSEQ multiplex PCR; TCRdb's copy has only in-frame clones and leaves some out. The table records nearly 70,000 clones, over 85% of them present only once. The sample comprised naive CD4+ T cells from PBMCs. These receptors all stem from a human donor in good health. Each CDR3 is given with its conserved first and last residue. D genes are given only for firm matches. Part of the rows lack a size; the others show once, few, many or a class for expanded clones.

v_gene	abundance	j_gene	d_gene	CDR3nt	CDR3aa
TRBV30	NA	TRBJ2-4	TRBD2	TGTGCCTGGAGTTTAACTAGCGGAGACTTAGCCAAAAACATTCAGTACTTC	CAWSLTSGDLAKNIQYF
TRBV30	once	TRBJ2-5	NA	TGTGCCTGGGCCCACTCGGGGGAGACCCAGTACTTC	CAWAHSGETQYF
TRBV28	once	TRBJ2-1	NA	TGTGCCAGCAGCTCCGTAGCTTGGGGGTCCTACAATGAGCAGTTCTTC	CASSSVAWGSYNEQFF
TRBV28	NA	TRBJ2-5	NA	TGTGCCAGCAGTTCACCGGGACGTGGAGAGACCCAGTACTTC	CASSSPGRGETQYF
TRBV27	NA	TRBJ2-7	NA	TGTGCCAGCAGGACAGGCTGGCCCTCCTACGAGCAGTACTTC	CASRTGWPSYEQYF
TRBV29-1	NA	TRBJ1-2	TRBD1	TGCAGCGTACAGGGGAACTCTGGCTACACCTTC	CSVQGNSGYTF
TRBV27	NA	TRBJ2-1	NA	TGTGCCAGCAGTGCCTATCACAATGAGCAGTTCTTC	CASSAYHNEQFF
TRBV5-1	NA	TRBJ2-6	TRBD1	TGCGCCAGCAGCTCAAGACAGGGTAGCTCTGGGGCCAACGTCCTGACTTTC	CASSSRQGSSGANVLTF
TRBV30	NA	TRBJ1-1	NA	TGTGCCTGGAGTCGGGTGGGAGGGTACACTGAAGCTTTCTTT	CAWSRVGGYTEAFF
TRBV23-1	once	TRBJ2-7	NA	TGCGCCAGCAGATCTTTTCGGACGGTACCCTACGAGCAGTACTTC	CASRSFRTVPYEQYF
TRBV28	NA	TRBJ1-5	NA	TGTGCCAGCAGTTTAACGGCAGGTTTTTTTCAGCCCCAGCATTTT	CASSLTAGFFQPQHF
TRBV5-6	NA	TRBJ1-5	NA	TGTGCCAGCAGCAGGACAGTCAATCAGCCCCAGCATTTT	CASSRTVNQPQHF
TRBV5-1	NA	TRBJ1-5	NA	TGCGCCAGCAGCTTGGGGGACCCCAATCAGCCCCAGCATTTT	CASSLGDPNQPQHF
TRBV9	once	TRBJ2-3	NA	TGTGCCAGCAGCTGGGCGGGGACCACTAGCACAGATACGCAGTATTTT	CASSWAGTTSTDTQYF
TRBV7-9	NA	TRBJ1-2	NA	TGTGCCAGCAGCTTAACAGAGAACTATGGCTACACCTTC	CASSLTENYGYTF
TRBV6-2/TRBV6-3	NA	TRBJ2-4	NA	TGTGCCAGCAGTTTGGTGGACTTTAACTCCAAAAACATTCAGTACTTC	CASSLVDFNSKNIQYF
TRBV7-2	NA	TRBJ2-5	NA	TGTGCCAGCAGCTTAGCTGATACGGGACACTTCCAAGAGACCCAGTACTTC	CASSLADTGHFQETQYF
TRBV7-2	NA	TRBJ1-5	NA	TGTGCCAGCAGCCGCCGTGGTCAGCCCCAGCATTTT	CASSRRGQPQHF
TRBV28	NA	TRBJ1-3	NA	TGTGCCAGCGCGAAGGGGCCCCTCGGCTCTGGAAACACCATATATTTT	CASAKGPLGSGNTIYF
TRBV7-9	few	TRBJ2-1	TRBD2	TGTGCCAGCAGCGAAAGCGGGAGGAAGGATGAGCAGTTCTTC	CASSESGRKDEQFF
TRBV3-1/TRBV3-2	NA	TRBJ2-5	TRBD2	TGTGCCAGCACCCAGCGGGGTGGGCAAGAGACCCAGTACTTC	CASTQRGGQETQYF
TRBV28	once	TRBJ2-7	NA	TGTGCCATCCAAGGCACGATATACGAGCAGTACTTC	CAIQGTIYEQYF
TRBV6-2/TRBV6-3	NA	TRBJ1-1	TRBD1	TGTGCCAGCAGTTCTTATGGGGGACAGGGTGAAGCTTTCTTT	CASSSYGGQGEAFF
TRBV10-3	NA	TRBJ2-2	NA	TGTGCCATCAGTGAGTCTGGCCAGGGGCCCGGGGAGCTGTTTTTT	CAISESGQGPGELFF
TRBV25-1	NA	TRBJ1-1	TRBD1	TGTGCCAGCAGTCAAACAGGGGACGGCACTGAAGCTTTCTTT	CASSQTGDGTEAFF
TRBV10-2	NA	TRBJ1-1	NA	TGCGCCAGCAGTGTATCTAGGACAGACCACACTGAAGCTTTCTTT	CASSVSRTDHTEAFF
TRBV10-2	NA	TRBJ1-1	NA	TGCGCCAGCAGTGTCCGATCCGCTGAAGCTTTCTTT	CASSVRSAEAFF
TRBV18	NA	TRBJ1-4	TRBD1	TGTGCCAGCTCACAAGACAGGGGGAATGAAAAACTGTTTTTT	CASSQDRGNEKLFF
TRBV30	few	TRBJ1-6	NA	TGTGCCTGGAGTGTAGGAGCAGTCAATAATTCACCCCTCCACTTT	CAWSVGAVNNSPLHF
TRBV4-3	NA	TRBJ1-4	NA	TGCGCCAGCAGCCGGGAAGGAAATGAAAAACTGTTTTTT	CASSREGNEKLFF
TRBV5-4	NA	TRBJ2-3	NA	TGTGCCAGCAGCCCGGGGGTCACAGATACGCAGTATTTT	CASSPGVTDTQYF
TRBV3-1/TRBV3-2	NA	TRBJ1-5	NA	TGTGCCAGCAGCGAGCGACCGTCCAATCAGCCCCAGCATTTT	CASSERPSNQPQHF
TRBV5-6	NA	TRBJ1-2	NA	TGTGCCAGCAGCTTGGTCCCAGGGAAGAGCTATGGCTACACCTTC	CASSLVPGKSYGYTF
TRBV11-2	NA	TRBJ2-1	TRBD2	TGTGCCAGCAGCTTATTGGCGGGAGGGAATGAGCAGTTCTTC	CASSLLAGGNEQFF
TRBV4-3	NA	TRBJ2-5	TRBD2	TGCGCCAGCAGCTTCGAGTGGGCTAGCGGGGACCCGGGGACCCAGTACTTC	CASSFEWASGDPGTQYF
TRBV28	NA	TRBJ1-3	NA	TGTGCCAGCAGTATAAGGGTAGAAATCGGAAACACCATATATTTT	CASSIRVEIGNTIYF
TRBV3-1/TRBV3-2	NA	TRBJ2-2	NA	TGTGCCAGCAGCTCCCCTGGTAGCCCCGGGGAGCTGTTTTTT	CASSSPGSPGELFF
TRBV12-5	NA	TRBJ2-7	TRBD1	TGTGCTAGTGCCCGAAGTGGGACAGTCCCTTACGAGCAGTACTTC	CASARSGTVPYEQYF
TRBV30	once	TRBJ1-5	TRBD1	TGTGCCTGGAGCCCAACAGACAGGGGAGGACAGCCCCAGCATTTT	CAWSPTDRGGQPQHF
TRBV6-5	NA	TRBJ2-1	TRBD2	TGTGCCAGCATAGCGGGAGGGCGGGATGAGCAGTTCTTC	CASIAGGRDEQFF
TRBV7-2	NA	TRBJ2-7	NA	TGTGCCAGCAGCCCAGCTAGGGCTCGCTACGAGCAGTACTTC	CASSPARARYEQYF
TRBV7-2	few	TRBJ1-5	NA	TGTGCCAGCAGCAAAGACAGGAGCAGCAATCAGCCCCAGCATTTT	CASSKDRSSNQPQHF
TRBV7-9	NA	TRBJ2-1	NA	TGTGCCAGCAGCTCCTCCTTTGGGATTTCCAATGAGCAGTTCTTC	CASSSSFGISNEQFF
TRBV10-1	NA	TRBJ2-7	NA	TGCGCCAGCCAAGACAGGACCAGCTCCTACGAGCAGTACTTC	CASQDRTSSYEQYF
TRBV3-1/TRBV3-2	NA	TRBJ2-3	TRBD2	TGTGCCAGCAGCGCGACTAGCGGGGGGGATACGCAGTATTTT	CASSATSGGDTQYF
TRBV12-3/TRBV12-4	NA	TRBJ1-1	NA	TGTGCCAGCAGTTTTAGGGCGGCTGAAGCTTTCTTT	CASSFRAAEAFF
TRBV5-1	once	TRBJ2-5	TRBD2	TGCGCCAGCAGCTCTCTAGCGGGAGGGCCGGGAGGGGAGACCCAGTACTTC	CASSSLAGGPGGETQYF
TRBV25-1	NA	TRBJ1-1	NA	TGTGCCAGCAGGGGCGGACAGAACACTGAAGCTTTCTTT	CASRGGQNTEAFF
TRBV5-1	NA	TRBJ2-5	TRBD1	TGCGCCAGCAGCCAGGGCTTCACAGGGGGGGAGACCCAGTACTTC	CASSQGFTGGETQYF
TRBV18	NA	TRBJ1-1	TRBD1	TGTGCCAGCTCATCGGCGGGACAGGACACTGAAGCTTTCTTT	CASSSAGQDTEAFF
TRBV28	NA	TRBJ2-7	NA	TGTGCCAGCAGTTTGTTACAGGGTCCCCACGAGCAGTACTTC	CASSLLQGPHEQYF
TRBV9	NA	TRBJ2-2	NA	TGTGCCAGCAGCGTAGAGGGTGCCACCGGGGAGCTGTTTTTT	CASSVEGATGELFF
TRBV9	NA	TRBJ1-6	NA	TGTGCCAGCAGCGTAGGAGACATTTATAATTCACCCCTCCACTTT	CASSVGDIYNSPLHF
TRBV24-1	NA	TRBJ2-1	TRBD2	TGTGCCACCAGTGATTTCCGCCTAGCGGGTCAGCATGAGCAGTTCTTC	CATSDFRLAGQHEQFF
TRBV9	NA	TRBJ2-7	NA	TGTGCCAGCAGCGTAGTAGGGGAGGCACCGGAGTACTTC	CASSVVGEAPEYF
TRBV15	NA	TRBJ1-3	NA	TGTGCCACCAGCGGTGGGATTGGAAACACCATATATTTT	CATSGGIGNTIYF
TRBV19	NA	TRBJ2-7	NA	TGTGCCAGTAGTATCGGGGGTCAGATAGCCTACGAGCAGTACTTC	CASSIGGQIAYEQYF